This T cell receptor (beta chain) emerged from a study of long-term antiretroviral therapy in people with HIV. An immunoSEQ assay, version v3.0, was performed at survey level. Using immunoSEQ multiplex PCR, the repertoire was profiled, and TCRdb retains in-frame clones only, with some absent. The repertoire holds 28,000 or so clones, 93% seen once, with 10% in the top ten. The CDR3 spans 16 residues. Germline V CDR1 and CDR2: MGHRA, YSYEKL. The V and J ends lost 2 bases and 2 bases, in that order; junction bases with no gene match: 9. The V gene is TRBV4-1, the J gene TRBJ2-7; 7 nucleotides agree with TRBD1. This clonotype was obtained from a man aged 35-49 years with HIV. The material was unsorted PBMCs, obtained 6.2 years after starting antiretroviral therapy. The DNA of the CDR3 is TGCGCCAGCAGCCAACGGGACAGCCGGAGGACCTACGAGCAGTACTTC. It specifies CASSQRDSRRTYEQYF.